This entry is about one T cell receptor beta chain. CDR3 size: 15 residues. CDR1 and CDR2 (germline): SGHRS, YFSETQ. V trimming: 0 bases; J trimming: 2 bases; junction bases outside the gene matches: 0. Assay used: immunoSEQ multiplex PCR; TCRdb lists only in-frame clones, some missing. This table holds 70,000 to 85,000 clones, about 90% found once. These data come from a study of T cell changes during pregnancy in multiple sclerosis. The source is a female donor with multiple sclerosis, enrolled in a pregnancy study. V and J are TRBV5-1 and TRBJ2-1; TRBD2 agrees at 9 bases. The sample in question was peripheral blood, obtained before pregnancy. Written as DNA, the CDR3 is TGCGCCAGCAGCTTGGTAGCGGGGGCCTACAATGAGCAGTTCTTC. This gives the protein CASSLVAGAYNEQFF.